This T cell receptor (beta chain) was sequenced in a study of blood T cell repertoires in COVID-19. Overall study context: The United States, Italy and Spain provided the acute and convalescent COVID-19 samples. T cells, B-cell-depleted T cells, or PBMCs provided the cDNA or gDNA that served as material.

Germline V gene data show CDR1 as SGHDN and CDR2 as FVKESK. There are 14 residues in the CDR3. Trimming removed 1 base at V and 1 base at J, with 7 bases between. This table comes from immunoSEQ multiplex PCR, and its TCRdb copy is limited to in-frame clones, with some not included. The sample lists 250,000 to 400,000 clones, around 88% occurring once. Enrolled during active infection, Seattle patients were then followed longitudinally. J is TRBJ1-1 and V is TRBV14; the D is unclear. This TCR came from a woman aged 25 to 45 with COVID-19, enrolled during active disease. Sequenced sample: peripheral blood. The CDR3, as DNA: TGTGCCAGCAGCCAAGCCCCCGGGAACACTGAAGCTTTCTTT. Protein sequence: CASSQAPGNTEAFF.